The sequence of this T cell receptor beta chain was determined in a study of a mutant IDH1 vaccine in newly diagnosed glioma. Trimming removed 5 bases from V and 2 bases from J, with 13 bases in between. Looked up from germline, CDR1 is SGHAT and CDR2 is FQDESV (reference sequence). The CDR3 loop spans 15 amino acids. Time point noted: baseline, week 1 (first vaccination visit). Treatment reported: pre-vaccination baseline after standard-of-care therapy. New WHO grade 3 or 4 astrocytomas that were IDH1-mutant and ATRX-lost occurred in the donors. TCRdb's table, derived via immunoSEQ multiplex PCR, lists solely in-frame clones and lacks some. Altogether tens of thousands of clones are present, around three quarters being singletons, with the ten largest covering around 1.9%.

This sample comprised PBMCs, obtained from a glioma patient treated with radiotherapy, temozolomide or both. The V call is TRBV11-1, the J call TRBJ1-3; the D is unclear. The receptor comes from a woman aged 40-49 years with glioma. The CDR3 nucleotides read TGTGCCAGCAGCCACGGATCTGCGGCTGGAAACACCATATATTTT. Translating it yields CASSHGSAAGNTIYF.